Below are 27 T cell receptor beta chains sequenced from a single sample in a study of T cell repertoires in cytomegalovirus infection. Each CDR3 protein gets one entry after TCRdb re-called the reads with MiXCR. The table shows roughly 150,000 distinct CDR3 sequences, with less than 25% occurring only once. Sequenced material: PBMCs. These receptors were taken from a human donor in good health (CMV status not recorded). Some clones in this sample may be carry-over from other donors' samples.

V gene TRBV28 combines with J gene TRBJ1-4; 10 bases line up with TRBD1. The CDR3 totals 15 residues. With 3 bases clipped from V and 13 bases from J, the junction kept 11 bases outside the gene matches. The germline V gene has CDR1 MDHEN and CDR2 SYDVKM. The CDR3 bases are TGTGCCAGCAGTTTCGAGACAGGGGGCCCCTCGGGACTGTTTTTT. This encodes CASSFETGGPSGLFF.

The gene calls are TRBV5-1 and TRBJ2-7, with unresolved D. The CDR3 is 13 amino acids. Between the trimmed V and J ends, which lost 4 bases and 2 bases, there was a span of 10 bases. The germline gives CDR1 SGHRS, CDR2 YFSETQ. The DNA for the CDR3 is TGCGCCAGCAGCCACGGCTCCACCTACGAGCAGTACTTC. Its translation: CASSHGSTYEQYF.

V and J are TRBV6-1 and TRBJ1-5, with D unclear. The CDR3 is 13 residues long. Germline CDR1 MNHNS, CDR2 SASEGT. V was clipped by 2 bases and J by 4 bases, with 6 bases between them. Here the CDR3 reads CASSENWNQPQHF. CDR3 in DNA: TGTGCCAGCAGTGAAAACTGGAATCAGCCCCAGCATTTT.

The sample holds one count of this clonotype. Compared with germline, one end of the junction differs, possibly owing to a read error. This chain uses TRBV27 with TRBJ2-3; 7 positions match TRBD2. CDR3 length equals 15 residues. Germline-derived CDR1 and CDR2 are MNHEY and SMNVEV (reference sequence). The CDR3 is CPSSLGRDSTDTQYF. CDR3 coding DNA: TGTCCCAGCAGTTTGGGGAGGGATAGCACAGATACGCAGTATTTT.

This clonotype came up a few times. V usage is TRBV28 and J usage is TRBJ2-3; 8 positions match TRBD2. The CDR3 runs to 15 residues. V gave up 5 bases and J gave up 5 bases; unmatched junction bases: 9. Germline CDR1 MDHEN, CDR2 SYDVKM. The CDR3 nucleotides are TGTGCCAGCAGTCCACGGGGGGGGCCGAGAGATACGCAGTATTTT. It translates to CASSPRGGPRDTQYF.

This clonotype appeared many times. This chain links TRBV11-2 with TRBJ2-2; tentatively, D is TRBD2 (5 bases). The CDR3 runs 15 residues. Germline CDR1 and CDR2: SGHAT and FQNNGV. V was pared by 5 bases and J by 1 base, with 11 bases between. CDR3 bases: TGTGCCAGCAGCCGTCCCGGGGTGAACACCGGGGAGCTGTTTTTT. Translating it yields CASSRPGVNTGELFF.

This sequence joins TRBV28 and TRBJ1-6, with D possibly matching TRBD1 (5 bases). V lost 6 bases, J lost 8 bases, and 17 bases lay in between. The CDR3 has 15 residues. In germline, CDR1 is MDHEN, CDR2 SYDVKM. Here the CDR3 reads CASSPQGVAYSPLHF. CDR3 nucleotides: TGTGCCAGCAGCCCTCAGGGAGTTGCTTATTCACCCCTCCACTTT. Full variable domain (rest looked up from reference TRBV28 and TRBJ1-6): DVKVTQSSRYLVKRTGEKVFLECVQDMDHENMFWYRQDPGLGLRLIYFSYDVKMKEKGDIPEGYSVSREKKERFSLILESASTNQTSMYLCASSPQGVAYSPLHFGNGTRLTVT.

This clonotype has more than one count but fewer than ten. V usage is TRBV7-9 and J usage is TRBJ2-1, with D possibly being TRBD2 (5 bases). Germline CDR1 and CDR2: SEHNR and FQNEAQ (reference sequence). The V gene lost 3 bases and the J gene lost 5 bases, with 8 bases spanning the gap. The CDR3 loop spans 13 amino acids. The chain's CDR3 is CASSFALDNEQFF. CDR3 DNA: TGTGCCAGCAGCTTTGCACTAGACAATGAGCAGTTCTTC.

The chain couples TRBV28 to TRBJ2-5; 13 bases line up with TRBD2. Germline V gene lookup returns CDR1 MDHEN and CDR2 SYDVKM. Unmatched junction bases numbered 11, after V lost 6 bases and J lost 4 bases. CDR3 length: 17 amino acids. CDR3 DNA sequence: TGTGCCAGCAGACCCCACGGACTAGCGGGAGAAGGAGAGACCCAGTACTTC. Translating it yields CASRPHGLAGEGETQYF.

The table lists this clonotype with a few counts. The rearrangement links TRBV27 to TRBJ1-1; D is possibly TRBD1 (5 bases). Germline CDR1 reads MNHEY; CDR2 reads SMNVEV (reference sequence). The CDR3 is made up of 15 amino acids. Trimming shortened V by 0 bases and J by 1 base, and 9 bases separated the two germline ends. This CDR3 reads CASSLSARANTEAFF. In DNA form, the CDR3 reads TGTGCCAGCAGTTTATCGGCCAGGGCGAACACTGAAGCTTTCTTT.

The chain joins TRBV6-2 or TRBV6-3 to TRBJ1-2; D perhaps matches TRBD1 (5 bases). Germline V gene sequence: CDR1 MNHEY, CDR2 SVGEGT. The length of the CDR3 is 11 residues. V was cut by 4 bases and J by 6 bases, with 6 bases left in between. This CDR3 is CASSLGHGYTF. The CDR3 region has the DNA TGTGCCAGCAGTTTGGGGCATGGCTACACCTTC.

About this clonotype: One end of the junction varies from germline; a read error may be responsible. The chain joins TRBV27 to TRBJ2-3, with a tentative D call TRBD2 (5 bases). Looked up from germline, CDR1 is MNHEY and CDR2 is SMNVEV (reference sequence). There are 14 residues in the CDR3. The chain's CDR3 is CAISYTGRTDTQYF. In nucleotides, the CDR3 is TGTGCCATCAGTTACACGGGAAGGACAGATACGCAGTATTTT.

This clonotype turned up a few times. The V gene is TRBV6-5, the J gene TRBJ1-2; D remains ambiguous. CDR1 and CDR2 from the germline V gene are MNHEY and SVGAGI. Trimming removed 7 bases at V and 3 bases at J, with 12 bases between. The CDR3 extends over 13 amino acids. CDR3 region: CASKVQEDYGYTF. In DNA, the CDR3 is TGTGCCAGCAAAGTACAAGAGGACTATGGCTACACCTTC.

This clonotype was observed at least ten times. In nucleotides, the CDR3 is TGTGCCAGCAGCTTAGCGGGAGGGCCGGGAGATACGCAGTATTTT. Translated: CASSLAGGPGDTQYF. The chain employs TRBV7-2 and TRBJ2-3; 7 positions match TRBD2. The CDR3 is 15 residues long. V dropped 0 bases and J dropped 5; count of bases not matched to a gene: 5. Germline CDR1 is SGHTA and CDR2 is FQGNSA.

In this sample, this clonotype turned up many times. This chain joins TRBV5-1 and TRBJ2-3; tentatively, D is TRBD1 (5 bases). In germline, CDR1 is SGHRS, CDR2 YFSETQ. The V and J ends lost 0 bases and 0 bases respectively, with 11 bases between them. The CDR3 spans 16 residues. The CDR3 coding sequence is TGCGCCAGCAGCTTGGCTCAGGGATCTAGCACAGATACGCAGTATTTT. Translation gives CASSLAQGSSTDTQYF.

The V gene is TRBV7-2, the J gene TRBJ2-3, with 7 bases that match TRBD2. CDR3 length: 15 residues. V lost 4 bases, J lost 5 bases, and 9 bases stayed unmatched. The germline V gene encodes CDR1 SGHTA and CDR2 FQGNSA. In DNA, the CDR3 is TGTGCCAGCAGCTGGATCCTAGCGGTGGGAGATACGCAGTATTTT. It codes for CASSWILAVGDTQYF.

On this clonotype: This could be a read error, since a much larger clone is one nucleotide away. The chain joins TRBV7-2 to TRBJ1-1; D ambiguous. Trimming shortened V by 1 base and J by 0 bases, and 9 bases separated the two germline ends. The germline gives CDR1 SGHTA, CDR2 FQGNSA. This CDR3 comprises 15 residues. For the CDR3, the DNA is TGTGCCAGCAGCTTAGTCAGATCCATGAACACTGAAGCTTTCTTT. It yields the protein CASSLVRSMNTEAFF.

The genes are TRBV7-9 and TRBJ2-3, with D perhaps matching TRBD1 (6 bases). The CDR3 loop spans 17 amino acids. V was cut by 4 bases and J by 4 bases, with 21 bases left in between. Germline lookup yields CDR1 SEHNR and CDR2 FQNEAQ (reference sequence). The CDR3 region has the DNA TGTGCCAGCAGCTCAACAAGACAGGAGAGACCACCAGATACGCAGTATTTT. It is translated as CASSSTRQERPPDTQYF.

The V gene is TRBV12-3 or TRBV12-4, the J gene TRBJ1-3; TRBD1 is a possible D gene (5 bases). Trimming removed 8 bases from V and 0 bases from J, with 26 bases in between. The CDR3 is 19 residues long. CDR3 nucleotides: TGTGCCAGCGTCCGATTCGGGACCCCTCGGGGAGTCTCTGGAAACACCATATATTTT. This translates into CASVRFGTPRGVSGNTIYF.

The rearrangement uses TRBV6-4 and TRBJ2-3; unclear D gene. The CDR3 spans 13 residues. CDR1 is MRHNA, CDR2 SNTAGT, per germline. The V and J ends lost 0 bases and 3 bases respectively, with 4 bases between them. CDR3 residues: CASSDSPTDTQYF. CDR3 sequence (DNA): TGTGCCAGCAGTGACTCTCCGACAGATACGCAGTATTTT.

The chain carries TRBV5-1 and TRBJ2-7; 8 positions match TRBD2. This CDR3 contains 13 residues. V shed 4 bases and J 2 bases; nucleotides not matched to a gene: 2. Looked up from germline, CDR1 is SGHRS and CDR2 is YFSETQ. CDR3 in DNA: TGCGCCAGCAGCGTAGCGGGGACCTACGAGCAGTACTTC. It translates to CASSVAGTYEQYF.

Comment on this clonotype: A much larger clone sits a single nucleotide away, making a read error possible. The chain has TRBV7-2 and TRBJ1-1; weak D call: TRBD1 (6 bases). The V gene lost 5 bases and the J gene lost 6 bases, with 16 bases spanning the gap. The CDR3 contains 14 residues. Germline V gives CDR1 SGHTA, CDR2 FQGNSA. The CDR3 region has the DNA TGTGCCAGCAGCGCTAACAGGGACCCCTCTGAAGCTTTCTTT. Amino acid sequence: CASSANRDPSEAFF.

This clonotype was picked up many times. The chain has TRBV12-3 or TRBV12-4 and TRBJ1-5, with D possibly matching TRBD1 (5 bases). The germline V and J ends were trimmed by 5 bases and 9 bases, with 14 bases remaining between them. This CDR3 is 13 amino acids long. CDR3 nucleotides: TGTGCCAGCAGTAAGGGTCTAGGGACGCCCCAGCATTTT. This encodes CASSKGLGTPQHF.

This chain uses TRBV20-1 with TRBJ2-1; 10 bases are shared with TRBD2. This CDR3 has 13 amino acids. CDR1 and CDR2 from the germline V gene are DFQATT and SNEGSKA (reference sequence). The V segment lost 6 bases and the J segment 9 bases; nucleotides outside the gene matches: 8. CDR3 amino acids: CSAGPSGSGEQFF. The DNA for the CDR3 is TGCAGTGCGGGGCCTAGCGGGAGCGGTGAGCAGTTCTTC.

The table lists this clonotype with a few counts. The chain combines TRBV27 with TRBJ1-1, with 8 positions matching TRBD1. The CDR3 is 17 amino acids. Per the germline V gene, CDR1 is MNHEY and CDR2 is SMNVEV (reference sequence). The junction had 15 bases not matched to a gene; V was cut back by 7 bases and J by 2 bases. The CDR3 DNA follows: TGTGCCAGCAACTGGAGACTACCGACAGGGGCCAACACTGAAGCTTTCTTT. It translates to CASNWRLPTGANTEAFF.

This clonotype came up many times. The chain is built from TRBV19 and TRBJ1-1; weak D call: TRBD1 (5 bases). Trimming cost V 1 base and J 0 bases, with 15 bases left between them. Germline V gene sequence: CDR1 LNHDA, CDR2 SQIVND (reference sequence). The CDR3 extends over 17 amino acids. The CDR3 is CASSIVFTGDMNTEAFF. CDR3 coding DNA: TGTGCCAGTAGTATAGTGTTTACAGGCGACATGAACACTGAAGCTTTCTTT. Supplemented by reference TRBV19 and TRBJ1-1, the full variable domain reads DGGITQSPKYLFRKEGQNVTLSCEQNLNHDAMYWYRQDPGQGLRLIYYSQIVNDFQKGDIAEGYSVSREKKESFPLTVTSAQKNPTAFYLCASSIVFTGDMNTEAFFGQGTRLTVV.

The rearrangement links TRBV6-8 to TRBJ1-2; possible D gene TRBD1, 5 bases. The CDR3 totals 12 residues. Germline CDR1 MNHGY, CDR2 SAAAGT. Between the trimmed V and J ends, which lost 6 bases and 9 bases, there was a span of 14 bases. Here the CDR3 reads CASSRGLRCYTF. The CDR3 nucleotides are TGTGCCAGCAGCCGGGGACTCAGGTGCTACACCTTC.